These T cell receptor beta chains were read from a single sample in a study of cytomegalovirus exposure and HLA in healthy donors. Sequenced by immunoSEQ multiplex PCR; TCRdb stores in-frame clones only, minus some. The table lists around 130,000 clones, about 8.5% of them singletons, with 5.5% in the top ten. Input material: PBMCs. Receptor source: a man between 40 and 49 years old in good health and CMV-seronegative. CDR3s leave out the opening cysteine and the closing phenylalanine or tryptophan. Each record gives: J gene, V gene, D gene, CDR3 length, CDR3 protein. The D gene is left open where the match is weak.

>TRBJ2-7|TRBV7-8|TRBD1|12
ASSVYRGSYEQY
>TRBJ1-5|TRBV19|-|9
ASVRGGAQH
>TRBJ1-1|TRBV4-3|-|11
ASSQAREAEAF
>TRBJ1-4|TRBV4-1|-|16
ASSQDGDFRATNEKLF
>TRBJ2-3|TRBV6-5|-|11
ASSQTGPDTQY
>TRBJ2-3|TRBV19|TRBD2|14
ASRPLAGEVGDTQY
>TRBJ1-6|TRBV11-3|-|11
ASSLDRDSPLH
>TRBJ1-5|TRBV9|-|13
ASSVGIGGRQPQH
>TRBJ2-7|TRBV10-3|TRBD1|12
AISEGTGEGEQY
>TRBJ1-6|TRBV30|TRBD1|11
ACGQGVASPLH
>TRBJ1-5|TRBV19|-|12
ASSPPDSDQPQH
>TRBJ1-2|TRBV5-1|TRBD1|11
ASSLFGTDGYT
>TRBJ1-5|TRBV28|TRBD1|13
ASRNRTGDNQPQH
>TRBJ1-5|TRBV6-1|-|11
ASMGGDGQPQH
>TRBJ1-3|TRBV25-1|-|14
ASSPAALGGGNTIY
>TRBJ1-4|TRBV7-2|-|11
ASSLSFWEKLF
>TRBJ2-1|TRBV7-9|TRBD1|13
ASSRQGATHNEQF
>TRBJ1-1|TRBV27|-|12
ASSFQGPVTEAF
>TRBJ1-1|TRBV2|-|9
ASSPGVGAF
>TRBJ1-2|TRBV19|-|13
ASSMSAGINYGYT
>TRBJ1-1|TRBV28|TRBD1|11
ASSSGQLTEAF
>TRBJ2-7|TRBV7-9|TRBD2|13
ASSLAGGTNREQY
>TRBJ1-5|TRBV19|TRBD1|14
ASSVSGTGGGQPQH
>TRBJ2-6|TRBV18|-|12
ASFAGPGANVLT
>TRBJ1-6|TRBV6-6|-|10
ASSWGRSPLH
>TRBJ1-2|TRBV9|TRBD1|11
ASSALTGNGYT
>TRBJ2-7|TRBV18|-|13
ASSPPRTPRSEQY
>TRBJ1-1|TRBV19|-|11
ASFRTVNTEAF
>TRBJ1-5|TRBV19|-|12
ASTRGWSNRPQH
>TRBJ1-2|TRBV19|TRBD1|14
ASSGTGLKRSYGYT
>-|TRBV27|TRBD1|15
ASSLYFGQGVRDEQY
>TRBJ2-3|TRBV5-5|-|12
ASSSGLNRDTQY
>TRBJ1-6|TRBV30|-|11
AWTTASNSPLH
>TRBJ2-3|TRBV9|TRBD2|13
ASSLTSGSTDTQY
>TRBJ1-6|TRBV4-3|-|14
ASSQGGVRVDSPLH
>TRBJ2-3|TRBV10-3|-|13
AIGGELPSTDTQY
>TRBJ2-3|TRBV2|-|15
ASTTEWGDIFSDTQY
>TRBJ1-1|TRBV5-6|-|13
ASSLELELNTEAF
>TRBJ2-1|TRBV30|-|11
AWMTGAYNEQF
>TRBJ2-2|TRBV12-2|-|14
ASRLDRQANTGELF
>TRBJ2-1|TRBV10-3|TRBD2|15
AISDPASGGLYNEQF
>TRBJ2-5|TRBV11-2|-|12
ASSLTGVIGTQY
>TRBJ2-7|TRBV5-1|-|12
ASSLGTASYEQY
>TRBJ1-1|TRBV5-1|TRBD1|12
ASSWGQANTEAF
>TRBJ1-1|TRBV4-2|TRBD1|13
ASSQGDRGDTEAF
>TRBJ1-1|TRBV5-6|-|11
ASSLAVNTEAF
>TRBJ1-5|TRBV2|-|12
ASSETSLNQPQH
>TRBJ2-1|TRBV29-1|TRBD1|15
SVPSPRGLSQNNEQF
>TRBJ2-1|TRBV10-3|TRBD1|13
AISLDRVTYNEQF
>TRBJ1-4|TRBV7-2|-|11
ASSLSGSEKLF
>TRBJ1-1|TRBV7-8|-|12
ASRGLQVNTEAF
>TRBJ2-2|TRBV9|TRBD1|14
ASSTSGQGKNGELF
>TRBJ1-2|TRBV19|TRBD1|12
ASRTPGQGDGYT
>TRBJ2-7|TRBV30|-|10
AWTRGHYEQY
>TRBJ1-1|TRBV6-5|-|12
ASSYSGGSTEAF
>TRBJ2-3|TRBV19|TRBD2|15
ASSSSYERGGGDTQY
>TRBJ1-3|TRBV12-5|-|12
ASGRDSSGNTIY
>TRBJ2-2|TRBV5-4|-|12
ASSPLTGPGELF
>-|TRBV6-1|TRBD1|13
ASSEGPYRGHEQY
>TRBJ2-5|TRBV7-3|TRBD2|12
ASSFTSGGETQY